One and the same sample provided the 23 T cell receptor beta chains below, sequenced in a study of PD-1 blockade in classical Hodgkin lymphoma. Clones were sequenced by immunoSEQ multiplex PCR, and TCRdb holds only the in-frame ones, with some missing. This table has about 47,000 clones, roughly 93% appearing once. Noted time point: newly diagnosed, previously untreated cHL patient sample. What was sequenced was peripheral blood mononuclear cells (PBMCs). The receptor set was obtained from a human donor with classical Hodgkin lymphoma.

A word on this clone: Other DNA sequences from this sample encode an identical CDR3 as well. The gene calls are TRBV5-1 and TRBJ2-3; D call uncertain. The CDR3 covers 12 residues. Germline CDR1 and CDR2: SGHRS and YFSETQ. V gave up 2 bases and J gave up 2 bases, with 3 bases separating them. DNA for the CDR3: TGCGCCAGCAGCTTATCCACAGATACGCAGTATTTT. It yields the protein CASSLSTDTQYF.

V usage is TRBV27 and J usage is TRBJ2-7; TRBD1 matches at 8 bases. After removal of 4 bases from V and 6 bases from J, the junction contained 11 bases not matched to a gene. The CDR3 totals 15 residues. Germline lookup yields CDR1 MNHEY and CDR2 SMNVEV (reference sequence). CDR3 residues: CASSSAETGVSEQYF. The CDR3 DNA reads TGTGCCAGCAGTTCCGCCGAGACAGGGGTTTCCGAGCAGTACTTC.

This chain uses TRBV5-4 with TRBJ2-1; D is perhaps TRBD1 or TRBD2 (6 bases each). Trimming took 3 bases from V and 1 from J, leaving 14 bases between them. The CDR3 extends over 16 amino acids. Germline loops: CDR1 SGHNT, CDR2 YYREEE (reference sequence). Here the CDR3 DNA reads TGTGCCAGCAGCTGGGGGGCGGCGGGATCCTACAATGAGCAGTTCTTC. Its translation is CASSWGAAGSYNEQFF.

The rearrangement joins TRBV7-2 to TRBJ2-1; D remains unclear. Trimming removed 5 bases from V and 9 bases from J, with 8 bases in between. Per germline, CDR1 SGHTA and CDR2 FQGNSA. The CDR3 has 11 residues. The CDR3 nucleotides read TGTGCCAGCAGCCCCGAGGTTGAGCAGTTCTTC. Encoded protein: CASSPEVEQFF.

J is TRBJ2-3 and V is TRBV28, with D possibly matching TRBD2 (6 bases). Germline V gene sequence: CDR1 MDHEN, CDR2 SYDVKM. This CDR3 has 15 residues. Trimming took off 5 bases at V and 4 bases at J, with 16 bases between the two ends. The CDR3 protein is CASSDTRGAADTQYF. DNA of the CDR3: TGTGCCAGCAGTGATACCCGCGGGGCGGCAGATACGCAGTATTTT.

This chain joins TRBV7-9 and TRBJ1-1; D not certain. Deletions cut 6 bases from V and 1 base from J, with 12 bases between. The CDR3 has 14 amino acids. In germline, CDR1 is SEHNR, CDR2 FQNEAQ (reference sequence). Written as DNA, the CDR3 is TGTGCCAGCAGTCTCCATAGTAAGAACACTGAAGCTTTCTTT. Its translation: CASSLHSKNTEAFF.

The count of this clone is one. The rearrangement links TRBV19 to TRBJ2-1; D gene unclear. Trimming pared 4 bases from V and 2 bases from J, leaving 15 bases between. This CDR3 is built from 16 residues. Germline CDR1 and CDR2: LNHDA and SQIVND (reference sequence). The CDR3 sequence: CASSRTPRAPYNEQFF. CDR3 in DNA: TGTGCCAGTAGTAGGACCCCGAGAGCCCCCTACAATGAGCAGTTCTTC.

The chain is built from TRBV28 and TRBJ2-4, with 7 bases lining up with TRBD1. The CDR3 is 17 residues long. V lost 5 bases, J lost 1 base, and 11 bases stayed unmatched. CDR1 is MDHEN and CDR2 is SYDVKM in the germline V gene. CDR3 nucleotides: TGTGCCAGCAGTGGCGCCGGGACAGCCTGGGCCAAAAACATTCAGTACTTC. Its protein product is CASSGAGTAWAKNIQYF.

This chain links TRBV11-2 with TRBJ1-6, with 7 nucleotides matching TRBD1. From germline, CDR1 is SGHAT and CDR2 FQNNGV. J gave up 6 bases and V 4 bases, and 3 bases lay outside the gene matches. The length of the CDR3 is 14 residues. The CDR3 bases are TGTGCCAGCAGCTCCTACAGGGGTAATTCACCCCTCCACTTT. It yields the protein CASSSYRGNSPLHF.

The chain links TRBV5-6 to TRBJ1-1; D is perhaps TRBD1 (6 bases). This CDR3 has 16 residues. Trimming took 3 bases from V and 1 from J, leaving 16 bases between them. Germline CDR1 and CDR2: SGHDT and YYEEEE. The CDR3 spells CASSWGQPQGNTEAFF. CDR3 sequence (DNA): TGTGCCAGCAGCTGGGGGCAGCCCCAAGGGAACACTGAAGCTTTCTTT.

The chain has TRBV6-1 and TRBJ1-3, with no clear D. Germline loops: CDR1 MNHNS, CDR2 SASEGT. With 3 bases removed from V and 0 bases from J, the gap between germline ends came to 15 bases. The CDR3 runs to 17 residues. The CDR3 bases are TGTGCCAGCAGTGACAGGTTGCCGAGGAGCTCTGGAAACACCATATATTTT. Amino acids: CASSDRLPRSSGNTIYF.

This clone was seen a few times. This CDR3 reads CASSVGVQREKLFF. In DNA form, the CDR3 reads TGTGCCAGCAGCGTAGGGGTCCAACGGGAAAAACTGTTTTTT. This sequence joins TRBV9 and TRBJ1-4; no clear D gene. V lost 0 bases to trimming and J lost 8 bases, with 11 bases between them. The germline V gene encodes CDR1 SGDLS and CDR2 YYNGEE. The CDR3 loop spans 14 amino acids.

This clone has just a few counts. The chain recombines TRBV7-3 with TRBJ2-1, with TRBD2 identical over 12 bases. The length of the CDR3 is 15 residues. The V gene's germline CDR1 is SGHTA and CDR2 FQGTGA. Trimming at V came to 5 bases and at J to 5 bases, leaving 4 bases not matched to a gene. The CDR3, as DNA: TGTGCCAGCAGCGCGGGACTAGCGGGCAACAATGAGCAGTTCTTC. Translating gives CASSAGLAGNNEQFF. Full variable domain (missing parts from reference TRBV7-3 and TRBJ2-1): GAGVSQTPSNKVTEKGKYVELRCDPISGHTALYWYRQSLGQGPEFLIYFQGTGAADDSGLPNDRFFAVRPEGSVSTLKIQRTERGDSAVYLCASSAGLAGNNEQFFGPGTRLTVL.

The rearrangement uses TRBV28 and TRBJ2-7; D not resolved. Trimming shortened V by 5 bases and J by 5 bases, and 22 bases separated the two germline ends. Looked up from germline, CDR1 is MDHEN and CDR2 is SYDVKM. CDR3 size: 16 residues. The CDR3 protein is CASSPPGLLGTDEQYF. The CDR3 DNA reads TGTGCCAGCAGTCCCCCAGGTTTGTTGGGAACTGACGAGCAGTACTTC. The whole variable domain, filled in from reference TRBV28 and TRBJ2-7, reads DVKVTQSSRYLVKRTGEKVFLECVQDMDHENMFWYRQDPGLGLRLIYFSYDVKMKEKGDIPEGYSVSREKKERFSLILESASTNQTSMYLCASSPPGLLGTDEQYFGPGTRLTVT.

J is TRBJ2-5 and V is TRBV27, with TRBD2 matching over 8 bases. The CDR3 runs to 14 residues. Germline CDR1 and CDR2: MNHEY and SMNVEV (reference sequence). With 6 bases clipped from V and 4 bases from J, the junction kept 7 bases outside the gene matches. CDR3 loop: CASRAAGGGETQYF. The CDR3 DNA reads as TGTGCCAGCAGGGCGGCGGGGGGTGGAGAGACCCAGTACTTC.

This sequence joins TRBV15 and TRBJ1-2; the D gene is possibly TRBD1 (5 bases). The CDR3 is 14 residues long. Trimming left V 0 bases short and J 5 bases short, with 10 bases between. Germline assignment: CDR1 LNHNV and CDR2 YYDKDF (reference sequence). CDR3 bases: TGTGCCACCAGCAGAGAGTCAGGGCTATATGGCTACACCTTC. Residues: CATSRESGLYGYTF.

The rearrangement uses TRBV15 and TRBJ1-3; weak D call: TRBD1 (5 bases). Germline V CDR1 and CDR2: LNHNV, YYDKDF (reference sequence). The CDR3 is made up of 16 amino acids. Between the trimmed V and J ends, which lost 0 bases and 0 bases, there was a span of 9 bases. This chain's CDR3 is CATSREGQSSGNTIYF. The DNA for the CDR3 is TGTGCCACCAGCAGAGAAGGACAAAGCTCTGGAAACACCATATATTTT.

The gene calls are TRBV15 and TRBJ2-4; D is perhaps TRBD1 (6 bases). Trimming pared 0 bases from V and 8 bases from J, leaving 17 bases between. In germline, CDR1 is LNHNV, CDR2 YYDKDF (reference sequence). This CDR3 contains 16 residues. For the CDR3, the DNA is TGTGCCACCAGCAGAGAAGCGCAGGGGTTTTGGGACATTCAGTACTTC. Translating it yields CATSREAQGFWDIQYF.

This CDR3 reads CASSQGPLIQETQYF. The CDR3 bases are TGCGCCAGCAGCCAAGGACCGTTAATCCAAGAGACCCAGTACTTC. V gene TRBV4-1 combines with J gene TRBJ2-5; D is unresolved. Per the germline V gene, CDR1 is MGHRA and CDR2 is YSYEKL. The CDR3 runs 15 residues. The V end was cut by 1 base, the J end by 1 base, with 10 bases between.

In its sample, this clone was seen a few times. At one boundary the junction diverges from the germline segment, which might be a read error. The chain recombines TRBV11-2 with TRBJ2-5; D is perhaps TRBD1 or TRBD2 (5 bases each). In germline, CDR1 is SGHAT, CDR2 FQNNGV. There are 14 residues in the CDR3. The CDR3 spells CASSVDRGQVAQYF. In nucleotides, the CDR3 is TGTGCCAGCAGCGTAGACAGAGGGCAGGTTGCCCAGTACTTC.

The chain combines TRBV6-1 with TRBJ2-7; 8 bases line up with TRBD2. Trimming took 4 bases from V and 2 from J; bases not matched to a gene: 7. The CDR3 consists of 15 residues. Germline-derived CDR1 and CDR2 are MNHNS and SASEGT. DNA of the CDR3: TGTGCCAGCAGTGCCCTGAGCGGGGGCACCTACGAGCAGTACTTC. Protein product: CASSALSGGTYEQYF.

This sequence joins TRBV29-1 and TRBJ1-3; unclear D gene. CDR1 is SQVTM and CDR2 is ANQGSEA in the germline V gene. The CDR3 runs to 10 residues. V dropped 7 bases and J dropped 8 bases, with 9 bases sitting between them. The CDR3 nucleotides read TGCAGCGCCGTCTCGGACACCATATATTTT. It yields the protein CSAVSDTIYF.

V is TRBV5-4 and J is TRBJ2-4, with TRBD1 as a possible D gene (8 bases). The CDR3 consists of 15 residues. V lost 4 bases and J lost 6, with 17 bases in between. CDR1 is SGHNT, CDR2 YYREEE, per germline (reference sequence). The CDR3 DNA follows: TGTGCCAGCAGCCCACAGGGGGGGGTCGTAAACATTCAGTACTTC. It encodes CASSPQGGVVNIQYF.